The entry below gives a single T cell receptor beta chain sequence along with its context. Its antigen is as yet unknown. The CDR3 runs 13 residues. Trimming removed 4 bases from V and 12 bases from J, with 14 bases in between. Germline CDR1 reads SGDLS; CDR2 reads YYNGEE. This sample stems from a study of CD8+CD57+ T cells in acquired aplastic anemia. The wider study: Healthy CD8+ samples averaged roughly 10 million reads. Study-wide points: Roughly 31 was the count of CD8+ CDR3 sequences that patients shared with controls. The CD8+ Simpson's diversity of patients and controls was not significantly different.

For CDR3 and TCR beta VDJ profiling, genomic DNA was the template used. Each CDR3 protein is one row after TCRdb ran MiXCR on the reads. The repertoire includes over 150,000 distinct CDR3 sequences, 50% to 55% of them detected once, and roughly 15% sits in the top ten. The specimen sequenced was sorted CD4+, CD8+, or CD8+CD57+ T cells (not recorded which) from PBMCs. The rearrangement joins TRBV9 to TRBJ1-6; D is undetermined. The clonotype originates from a human donor in good health, serving as a control. The CDR3 reads CASSQYEMRPLHF. In DNA, the CDR3 is TGTGCCAGCAGCCAATACGAAATGAGACCCCTCCACTTT.